Sequencing of this TCR beta chain was carried out in a study of shared clonotypes between healthy human individuals. Turning to the study itself: The donors, a couple of women and a few men, were aged 18 to 49. Used for every donor were three CD4 naive, three CD4 memory, two CD8 naive and one CD8 memory plate.

Recent acute infections and vaccinations were absent in the healthy HIV-negative adult donors. The table came from immunoSEQ multiplex PCR; TCRdb's copy has only in-frame clones and leaves some out. This table holds millions of clones, roughly 92% found once. The origin of this receptor is a man between 18 and 29 years old in good health. The sample was naive CD4+ T cells sorted from blood. Subset of the sample: CD45RA+ positively selected.

The CDR3 is CASTRGGMDEQFF. The CDR3 DNA is TGTGCCAGCACGCGGGGGGGAATGGATGAGCAGTTCTTC. The chain is built from TRBV6-6 and TRBJ2-1; 9 bases are shared with TRBD2. V lost 7 bases, J lost 8 bases, and 6 bases stayed unmatched. CDR3 length equals 13 residues. CDR1 MNHNY and CDR2 SVGAGI come from the germline V gene (reference sequence).